This TCR beta chain was recovered during a study of response to subunit inactivated influenza vaccine. As for this clonotype: Antigen unknown.

TCRdb re-called the RT-PCR reads with MiXCR, one entry per CDR3 protein. The sample has around 570,000 distinct CDR3 sequences; 6.5% to 8% are singletons. Study observations and caveats: The authors proposed limited new T cell recruitment per seasonal influenza vaccination.

Germline-derived CDR1 and CDR2 are MDHEN and SYDVKM. This CDR3 spans 14 amino acids. Trimming took 8 bases from V and 7 from J, leaving 17 bases between them. This TCR was recovered from a man aged 50-75 years who received an inactivated influenza vaccine. Sequencing used PBMCs from blood, obtained around 25 months after vaccination. This sequence joins TRBV28 and TRBJ1-4; tentatively, D is TRBD1 (6 bases). The DNA of the CDR3 is TGTGCCAGCGCGCCGACAGGTGGGATTGAAAAACTGTTTTTT. Residues: CASAPTGGIEKLFF. The variable domain in full, completed from reference TRBV28 and TRBJ1-4, reads DVKVTQSSRYLVKRTGEKVFLECVQDMDHENMFWYRQDPGLGLRLIYFSYDVKMKEKGDIPEGYSVSREKKERFSLILESASTNQTSMYLCASAPTGGIEKLFFGSGTQLSVL.